This T cell receptor (beta chain) was recorded in a study of cytomegalovirus exposure and HLA in healthy donors (dated by TCRdb to the late 2010s). Study-wide context: According to an earlier analysis of a few hundred of the donors, some 170 million T cells yielded some 120 million unique TCR beta sequences and approximately 280 Gb of sequence data. Along with the roughly 700-subject first cohort, a separate validation cohort of over a hundred different subjects was used. Rather than drawing on any new phenotypic data, the later analysis identified candidate immune exposures from TCR beta sequences and the way those sequences occurred across donors. A later analysis re-examined previously published TCR beta repertoires from roughly 720 donors and added high-resolution HLA genotyping to investigate patterns of TCR occurrence. The study was designed to test whether signatures of past pathogen exposure could be identified by cataloging public T cell receptors. Of the roughly 400 genotyped donors, about 80% fell in the genetic ancestry cluster associated with self-reported Caucasian donors. Every discovery cohort repertoire had been produced on one sequencing platform. Class I and class II HLA loci were covered by the typing at four-digit resolution. To predict cytomegalovirus infection status, the study combined high-throughput TCR immunosequencing, statistical association of individual TCRs with disease status, and machine learning. The number of donors typed differed by locus, with roughly 620-640 for A, B, C, DRB1 and DQB1, more than 500 for DQA1, 600 to 610 for DPA1, and roughly 450 for DPB1. Roughly 300 gigabases of sequencing data and approximately 84 million unique TCR sequences were included in an early release covering around 600 HLA-typed donors. Donor age, sex, ethnicity and CMV serostatus were collected together with the repertoire data. The study profiled the T cell repertoires of 500 to 800 subjects by immunosequencing and related them to cytomegalovirus serostatus. Among almost 400 genotyped donors of the cohort, an average of around 240,000 unique TCR beta nucleotide sequences were sequenced per donor, about a sixth of them non-productive. An earlier analysis of 587 of the donors applied high-throughput TCR beta sequencing to assess whether each TCR beta V gene segment acted as functional or pseudogenic. In a later genetic analysis, genome-wide SNP genotypes for about 65% of the roughly 700 donors were used, and that subset was treated as a discovery cohort. About five DR-DQ haplotypes were treated as single units for association and clustering because of strong linkage in the cohort.

What the work shows at the level of the full study, not this receptor alone: A further reported finding was that TCR beta sequences accurately predicted the HLA-A and HLA-B alleles for most subjects in the first cohort. Some IMGT-functional V segments, including TRBV6-2 and TRBV6-3, could not be distinguished by the 87-base-pair reads and were therefore excluded. When HLA alleles, especially DR and DQ, strongly co-occurred, attributing TCR associations to individual alleles was difficult. Most TCR sequences were observed very rarely across donors, whereas some public TCRs were present in many individuals. A later analysis found that most CMV-associated TCR beta chains appeared HLA-restricted, with HLA associations seemingly driven largely by CMV exposure. V-gene and J-gene trimming of TCR beta chains was associated with a missense DCLRE1C variant in a later genetic analysis, and the association was replicated in an independent cohort. A later genetic analysis reported fewer N-insertions in productive TCRs among donors in an Asian-associated ancestry cluster than the roughly 700-donor mean. In both the original and validation cohorts, the classifier was reported to diagnose cytomegalovirus status with high specificity and sensitivity. Over 15 rarely observed V segments, including chromosome 9 orphons, were excluded from the earlier analysis of some 590 of the donors because counts were too low. Correlated functional status among segregating V segments might be attributable to linkage disequilibrium, but an unknown experimental factor could not be ruled out. A later analysis associated 16,951 TCR beta sequences with specific HLA alleles at a false discovery rate of 0.05. For the cohort, immune exposure information was limited to CMV serostatus. In the study, 150 to 200 TCR beta chains were listed as associated with cytomegalovirus. In vitro tests confirmed that a few of the cytomegalovirus-associated TCR beta chains recognize cytomegalovirus antigens. The authors suggested that the approach could potentially be extended to other disease states and immunological phenotypes. In a later analysis, HLA-associated TCR beta chains were found to be more clonally expanded and to have lower generation probabilities than equally common non-associated chains. In this cohort, only TCR beta chains were sequenced, and detectable features were limited by the absence of alpha or paired-chain data. The presence/absence analyses assumed that sequencing depth was roughly uniform across donors, and that assumption may not be true. In a later analysis, TCR association rates were found to vary across HLA loci, with the most associated TCRs seen for DRB1 alleles and the fewest for HLA-C alleles. Because some donors lacked HLA typing at each locus, the association tests relied only on the typed subset. A later analysis reported that several top co-occurrence clusters appeared linked to parvovirus B19, influenza, CMV and Epstein-Barr virus. A group of highly shared sequence variants was considered likely to be a technical artifact of the sequencing pipeline. In an earlier analysis of several hundred of the donors, most TCR beta V segments were observed in productive rearrangements about 90% or about 30% of the time, broadly matching IMGT annotations.

Libraries were built with the immunoSEQ multiplex PCR assay. For the multiplex PCR, a mixture combining 60 forward primers for TCR Vbeta segments and 13 reverse primers for TCR Jbeta segments was used. A multiplex PCR assay on genomic DNA amplified the CDR3 region of rearranged TCR beta genes. The amplified TCR beta libraries were sequenced on the Illumina HiSeq System as 87-base-pair reads. The original pipeline was this. A later analysis tallied 80 million to 95 million unique TCR beta chains across the 700 or so repertoires, and about 10 million of those chains were shared by two or more donors. Raw reads were error-corrected and collapsed into unique sequences with a nearest-neighbor algorithm that merged closely related sequences to remove PCR and sequencing errors. CDR3 sequences were aligned to IMGT reference sequences to assign V, D and J gene segments. For a sequence to be retained, a match of at least six nucleotides was required to both a V gene segment and a J gene segment. A rearrangement counted as productive if the CDR3 had no stop codons and remained in frame with V and J, and every other rearrangement counted as non-productive. Following IMGT convention, CDR3 was defined as the stretch from the second conserved V-encoded cysteine up to the conserved J-encoded phenylalanine. The earlier analysis of around 640 of the donors excluded sequences that lacked an unambiguous match to a single V gene segment. In an earlier analysis of 450 to 750 of the donors, a V segment was called functional when productive rearrangements were above 56.7%, and segregating when the standard deviation between donors exceeded 5%. A statistical classification framework was developed to diagnose cytomegalovirus status using the catalog of TCR beta chain sequences. A later analysis assigned V and J genes by comparing TCR nucleotide sequences with IMGT/GENE-DB human TR gene sequences. Using the TCRdist pipeline, a later analysis assigned CDR3 sequences along with most-parsimonious VDJ recombination scenarios. In a later analysis, every TCR beta chain was defined by the combination of its CDR3 amino acid sequence and its V-gene family, and reads without a unique V-gene family were dropped. As a way to deal with suspected cross-contamination and a sequencing artifact, a later analysis dropped roughly 620 nucleotide sequences that were highly shared and had low generation probability. In a later analysis, a clonal expansion index for each public chain was calculated from normalized within-repertoire ranks of inferred template counts. In a later analysis, generation probabilities were computed using a VDJ recombination model fitted to out-of-frame rearrangements, and the results were checked against IGoR. Hypergeometric tests were used in a later analysis to score TCR-TCR, TCR-HLA and TCR-CMV co-occurrence, with a repertoire-size bias correction applied to the TCR pairs. False discovery rates were estimated in a later analysis by permuting HLA or CMV assignments 20 times. A later analysis grouped co-occurring TCRs with DBSCAN, adding TCRdist sequence similarity when clustering within HLA-allele-positive subsets. Repertoires with fewer than 30,000 or more than 120,000 public chains, plus five repertoires with anomalous nucleotide sharing, were excluded from co-occurrence clustering. The table was pulled from immuneACCESS by TCRdb, which kept in-frame rearrangements only. Such tables lose some clones; where checked, under half of the loss comes from unresolved V genes, and the rest has no known cause. V and J calls and clone size are given by that table; D and trimming were obtained from the DNA. This sample is represented by 90,000 to 120,000 clones; 73% of them were singletons. Roughly 8% of the sample rests with the top ten.

Comment on this clone: The clone's antigen remains unknown. There are no base qualities to consult, and no much larger clone falls within one base.

The germline V gene specifies SGDLS as CDR1 and YYNGEE as CDR2. The CDR3, cysteine through phenylalanine, is 15 amino acids long. Kept here is only the CDR3 DNA, which spans 45 bases and is read in frame from base 1. The cohort consisted of some 670 healthy bone marrow donors. At the time of sampling, every cohort member was nominally healthy, though immune exposures that went unrecorded were likely present. The donor was CMV seronegative and was included in the group of around 320 seronegative cohort members. A peripheral blood sample was provided by each donor, and peripheral blood mononuclear cells were used for TCR beta sequencing. The Qiagen DNeasy Blood Extraction Kit was used to extract genomic DNA from the blood cell samples.

The receptor was derived from a man under 40 in good health and CMV-seronegative. Sequenced sample: PBMCs. The chain is assembled from TRBV9 and TRBJ2-5; TRBD1 might be the D gene, on 5 matching bases. Matching the DNA end better, TRBJ2-7 makes the J call doubtful. The CDR3 protein is CASSAAGKASYEQYF. The DNA reads as follows: TGTGCCAGCAGCGCAGCAGGGAAGGCCTCCTACGAGCAGTACTTC.